The 7 T cell receptor beta chains in this list originate from one sample, sequenced in a study of blood T cell repertoires in COVID-19. Data came from immunoSEQ multiplex PCR; TCRdb stores just in-frame clones and leaves some out. The sample comprises some 130,000 clones, approximately 83% of which are singletons, and 15% to 20% rests with the top ten. The sample was peripheral blood. These receptors originate from a woman in her forties or fifties who had recovered from COVID-19.

The chain is built from TRBV9 and TRBJ2-1, with D perhaps matching TRBD2 (6 bases). CDR1 SGDLS and CDR2 YYNGEE come from the germline V gene. V lost 4 bases to trimming and J lost 5 bases, with 10 bases between them. The CDR3 has 13 residues. The CDR3 nucleotides are TGTGCCAGCAGCCGGTGGGGGGACAATGAGCAGTTCTTC. Its translation is CASSRWGDNEQFF.

The chain links TRBV19 to TRBJ1-2; 11 bases match TRBD1. Germline CDR1 and CDR2: LNHDA and SQIVND (reference sequence). This CDR3 has 15 amino acids. Losses at the gene ends were 5 bases for V and 4 bases for J; bases not matched to a gene: 6. This chain's CDR3 is CASSARDRGSYGYTF. The DNA of the CDR3 is TGTGCCAGTAGTGCCCGGGACAGGGGGTCCTATGGCTACACCTTC. The entire variable domain, with the rest obtained from reference TRBV19 and TRBJ1-2, is as follows: DGGITQSPKYLFRKEGQNVTLSCEQNLNHDAMYWYRQDPGQGLRLIYYSQIVNDFQKGDIAEGYSVSREKKESFPLTVTSAQKNPTAFYLCASSARDRGSYGYTFGSGTRLTVV.

The gene calls are TRBV15 and TRBJ2-7, with 8 bases that match TRBD1. V dropped 3 bases and J dropped 2; count of bases not matched to a gene: 3. Germline CDR1 reads LNHNV; CDR2 reads YYDKDF (reference sequence). The CDR3 runs 14 residues. The chain's CDR3 is CATSRDRAAYEQYF. The CDR3 coding sequence is TGTGCCACCAGCAGGGACAGGGCCGCCTACGAGCAGTACTTC. Full variable domain (rest looked up from reference TRBV15 and TRBJ2-7): DAMVIQNPRYQVTQFGKPVTLSCSQTLNHNVMYWYQQKSSQAPKLLFHYYDKDFNNEADTPDNFQSRRPNTSFCFLDIRSPGLGDTAMYLCATSRDRAAYEQYFGPGTRLTVT.

This clone was detected only a few times. V gene TRBV6-6 combines with J gene TRBJ2-7; D is unclear. The germline V and J ends were trimmed by 7 bases and 2 bases, with 12 bases remaining between them. The CDR3 consists of 13 residues. CDR1 and CDR2 (germline): MNHNY, SVGAGI (reference sequence). The CDR3 DNA follows: TGTGCCAGCAACCTCTTCCGGGCCTACGAGCAGTACTTC. Residues: CASNLFRAYEQYF.

This clone has a single count. The chain is built from TRBV11-2 and TRBJ2-2; TRBD2 aligns across 7 bases. J was trimmed by 6 bases and V by 2 bases; bases with no gene match: 15. The CDR3 runs to 18 residues. From germline, CDR1 is SGHAT and CDR2 FQNNGV. In nucleotides, the CDR3 is TGTGCCAGCAGCTTATACGGACGAGGACTAGGGGTTCCCGGGGAGCTGTTTTTT. Translated, it gives CASSLYGRGLGVPGELFF.

V is TRBV7-9 and J is TRBJ2-2, with D unclear. Trimming stripped 6 bases from V and 5 bases from J, with 7 bases between. The V gene's germline CDR1 is SEHNR and CDR2 FQNEAQ (reference sequence). The CDR3 is 12 residues long. As DNA, the CDR3 is TGTGCCAGCAGTTCCTCGACCGGGGAGCTGTTTTTT. Residues: CASSSSTGELFF. Full variable domain (remainder filled in from reference TRBV7-9 and TRBJ2-2): DTGVSQNPRHKITKRGQNVTFRCDPISEHNRLYWYRQTLGQGPEFLTYFQNEAQLEKSRLLSDRFSAERPKGSFSTLEIQRTEQGDSAMYLCASSSSTGELFFGEGSRLTVL.

This clone was detected only a few times. The chain joins TRBV7-9 to TRBJ1-4; 8 bases line up with TRBD1. CDR1 and CDR2 (germline): SEHNR, FQNEAQ (reference sequence). The CDR3 totals 14 residues. Unmatched junction bases numbered 4, after V lost 2 bases and J lost 8 bases. The CDR3 DNA sequence: TGTGCCAGCAGCTTACGACAGGGGTCGGAAAAACTGTTTTTT. It yields the protein CASSLRQGSEKLFF.